Shown below are 31 T cell receptor beta chains from a single sample sequenced in a study of T cells in Graves' hyperthyroidism and ophthalmopathy (dated by TCRdb to between 2019 and 2020). The method behind the library was multiplex PCR. Instrument used: Illumina HiSeq 2000. TCR beta CDR3 regions were amplified from RNA transcripts. For the first round of RT-PCR on the TCR CDR3, the HTBI primer set was used together with the Qiagen OneStep RT-PCR kit. TCRdb applied fastp at Q25 and MiXCR to the public reads, then kept only in-frame beta chains. Each entry is one CDR3 protein sequence, shown with its most common DNA and genes. In all, the sample holds 95,000 to 110,000 distinct CDR3 sequences, and 15% to 20% of those were seen once. Of the sample, about 40% falls within the top ten clones. Material: blood. All receptors come from a woman aged 45-59 years with Graves' hyperthyroidism.

This clonotype was observed at least ten times. The chain couples TRBV28 to TRBJ2-7; D remains ambiguous. CDR3 length: 11 amino acids. The V end lost 6 bases, the J end lost 2 bases, and 5 bases lay between the germline ends. Per the germline V gene, CDR1 is MDHEN and CDR2 is SYDVKM. The DNA of the CDR3 is TGTGCCAGCAGCACACCCTACGAGCAGTACTTC. Amino acids: CASSTPYEQYF.

The V gene is TRBV19, the J gene TRBJ1-1; no reliable D call. V lost 3 bases and J 3 bases, leaving 11 bases between the germline ends. CDR1 is LNHDA and CDR2 is SQIVND in the germline V gene (reference sequence). This CDR3 contains 14 residues. Written as DNA, the CDR3 is TGTGCCAGTAGTATGGCGGTTCGGGACACTGAAGCTTTCTTT. Protein product: CASSMAVRDTEAFF.

This clonotype appeared many times. The chain couples TRBV5-6 to TRBJ2-1; 9 bases line up with TRBD1. The CDR3 is made up of 15 amino acids. Germline lookup yields CDR1 SGHDT and CDR2 YYEEEE. J lost 7 bases, V lost 1 base, and 6 bases had no gene match. CDR3 nucleotides: TGTGCCAGCAGCTTGACAGGGGGCGCGAATAATGAGCAGTTCTTC. This encodes CASSLTGGANNEQFF.

This clonotype was seen a few times. This chain links TRBV4-2 with TRBJ2-1; the D gene could be TRBD1 or TRBD2 (5 bases each). The germline V gene has CDR1 LGHNA and CDR2 YNFKEQ. There are 18 residues in the CDR3. V was pared by 1 base and J by 0 bases, with 16 bases between. This chain's CDR3 is CASSQGLGMGVSYNEQFF. The CDR3 DNA is TGTGCCAGCAGCCAAGGGTTGGGTATGGGGGTCTCCTACAATGAGCAGTTCTTC.

This clonotype was seen ten or more times. The V call is TRBV27, the J call TRBJ1-1; possible D gene TRBD1, 6 bases. V dropped 3 bases and J dropped 6 bases, with 11 bases sitting between them. CDR1 is MNHEY and CDR2 is SMNVEV in the germline V gene (reference sequence). The CDR3 length is 13 residues. The CDR3 DNA follows: TGTGCCAGCAGTTTTCGGGACAACTCTGAAGCTTTCTTT. This sequence encodes CASSFRDNSEAFF.

The sample holds many counts of this clonotype. The CDR3 here is CAWVGDGGNTEAFF. Written as DNA, the CDR3 is TGTGCCTGGGTGGGGGACGGTGGGAACACTGAAGCTTTCTTT. The chain carries TRBV30 and TRBJ1-1; weak D call: TRBD1 (5 bases). Trimming stripped 5 bases from V and 1 base from J, with 14 bases between. Germline assignment: CDR1 GTSNPN and CDR2 SVGIG (reference sequence). This CDR3 has 14 residues.

The sample holds many counts of this clonotype. V and J are TRBV7-9 and TRBJ1-1; D possibly corresponds to TRBD1 (5 bases). This CDR3 has 13 amino acids. Deletions cut 6 bases from V and 5 bases from J, with 13 bases between. Germline assignment: CDR1 SEHNR and CDR2 FQNEAQ (reference sequence). The CDR3 nucleotides are TGTGCCAGCAGTCCTAGACAGTATACTGAAGCTTTCTTT. Amino acids: CASSPRQYTEAFF.

This chain joins TRBV2 and TRBJ2-5; TRBD2 matches 9 bases. J lost 5 bases, V lost 8 bases, and 9 bases had no gene match. The CDR3 has 14 residues. The germline V gene encodes CDR1 SNHLY and CDR2 FYNNEI. CDR3 region: CASSISGSGETQYF. The CDR3 DNA sequence: TGTGCCAGCTCGATTAGCGGGAGTGGGGAGACCCAGTACTTC.

This clonotype was recorded at least ten times. V gene TRBV20-1 combines with J gene TRBJ1-1, with 8 bases fitting TRBD1. The CDR3 is made up of 13 amino acids. Germline CDR1 and CDR2: DFQATT and SNEGSKA (reference sequence). V lost 2 bases to trimming and J lost 5 bases; unmatched junction nucleotides: 4. The CDR3 protein is CSARPRGRTEAFF. CDR3 DNA sequence: TGCAGTGCTAGACCCAGGGGGCGGACTGAAGCTTTCTTT.

This clonotype was seen ten or more times. The rearrangement joins TRBV20-1 to TRBJ2-7; 10 nucleotides agree with TRBD1. The CDR3 loop spans 14 amino acids. The germline CDR1 and CDR2 sequences are DFQATT and SNEGSKA (reference sequence). V lost 5 bases and J lost 0; bases outside the gene matches: 4. The CDR3 DNA sequence: TGCAGTGCTGAGGGACAGGGGAGCTCCTACGAGCAGTACTTC. This translates into CSAEGQGSSYEQYF.

The chain couples TRBV10-3 to TRBJ1-1; D is unresolved. V lost 0 bases and J 5 bases, leaving 4 bases between the germline ends. This CDR3 comprises 12 residues. Germline CDR1 reads ENHRY; CDR2 reads SYGVKD. CDR3: CAISESETEAFF. Here the CDR3 DNA reads TGTGCCATCAGTGAGTCGGAAACTGAAGCTTTCTTT.

The rearrangement uses TRBV29-1 and TRBJ2-5; a possible D gene is TRBD2 (5 bases). This CDR3 region has 13 residues. Germline V gives CDR1 SQVTM, CDR2 ANQGSEA. Trimming took 3 bases from V and 5 from J, leaving 13 bases between them. Here the CDR3 reads CSVESHREETQYF. The CDR3 DNA reads TGCAGCGTTGAGAGTCATAGGGAGGAGACCCAGTACTTC.

This chain joins TRBV11-1 and TRBJ1-2; no reliable D call. From germline, CDR1 is SGHAT and CDR2 FQDESV (reference sequence). V lost 6 bases, J lost 3 bases, and 20 bases lay in between. The CDR3 consists of 16 residues. The CDR3 DNA reads TGTGCCAGCAGTTTATATGTTATCGACGGTGACTATGGCTACACCTTC. It specifies CASSLYVIDGDYGYTF.

This clonotype has at least ten counts. This sequence joins TRBV29-1 and TRBJ2-1, with a possible D match to TRBD1 (5 bases). Trimming shortened V by 1 base and J by 4 bases, and 8 bases separated the two germline ends. This CDR3 region has 13 residues. CDR1 is SQVTM and CDR2 is ANQGSEA in the germline V gene. The CDR3 loop is CSVEGGRYNEQFF. DNA of the CDR3: TGCAGCGTTGAAGGGGGCAGATACAATGAGCAGTTCTTC.

The sample holds many counts of this clonotype. J is TRBJ2-7 and V is TRBV12-3 or TRBV12-4; D possibly corresponds to TRBD2 (6 bases). Between the trimmed V and J ends, which lost 3 bases and 2 bases, there was a span of 11 bases. The CDR3 loop spans 14 amino acids. CDR3 amino acids: CASSFGPGAYEQYF. CDR3 in DNA: TGTGCCAGCAGTTTTGGGCCGGGAGCCTACGAGCAGTACTTC.

This clonotype was detected ten times or more. The V call is TRBV28, the J call TRBJ2-7; no definite D call. Germline CDR1 reads MDHEN; CDR2 reads SYDVKM. Trimming shortened V by 6 bases and J by 3 bases, and 24 bases separated the two germline ends. The CDR3 has 17 residues. In DNA form, the CDR3 reads TGTGCCAGCAGACACTCAGCCTCGGCGCGACTTAACTACGAGCAGTACTTC. The encoded protein is CASRHSASARLNYEQYF.

As to this clonotype: This may come from a read error, since a much larger clone is one base off. The chain has TRBV24-1 and TRBJ2-1; the D gene is possibly TRBD1 (5 bases). V was cut by 2 bases and J by 13 bases, with 11 bases left in between. The CDR3 totals 12 residues. Germline CDR1 KGHDR, CDR2 SFDVKD. Written as DNA, the CDR3 is TGTGCCACCAGTGATTATGGGGCTGGCCAGTTCTTC. This gives the protein CATSDYGAGQFF.

This clonotype has at least ten counts. This sequence joins TRBV5-1 and TRBJ1-3; 10 positions match TRBD1. This CDR3 has 17 amino acids. V lost 2 bases and J lost 2; bases outside the gene matches: 7. Germline V gene lookup returns CDR1 SGHRS and CDR2 YFSETQ. CDR3 in amino acids: CASSLYGTGAAGNTIYF. As DNA, the CDR3 is TGCGCCAGCAGCTTATACGGGACAGGGGCTGCTGGAAACACCATATATTTT.

This clonotype was counted only a few times. This chain links TRBV25-1 with TRBJ2-1; D is tentatively TRBD1 or TRBD2 (5 bases each). The CDR3 consists of 14 residues. The V and J ends lost 7 bases and 6 bases respectively, with 16 bases between them. CDR1 and CDR2 (germline): MGHDK, SYGVNS. The CDR3 region is CASNKGTSANEQFF. The CDR3 DNA sequence: TGTGCCAGCAATAAAGGGACCTCGGCCAATGAGCAGTTCTTC.

This clonotype has more than one count but fewer than ten. V gene TRBV13 combines with J gene TRBJ2-7; the D gene is possibly TRBD1 (6 bases). Germline V CDR1 and CDR2: PRHDT, FYEKMQ (reference sequence). The CDR3 length is 13 residues. V dropped 5 bases and J dropped 2 bases, with 10 bases sitting between them. The CDR3 region is CASSDRTAYEQYF. CDR3 bases: TGTGCCAGCAGCGATCGGACAGCCTACGAGCAGTACTTC.

This clonotype was picked up many times. CDR3 loop: CSARDPEGVDSTQYF. The CDR3 coding sequence is TGCAGTGCTAGAGATCCCGAGGGCGTAGACAGCACGCAGTACTTC. V gene TRBV20-1 combines with J gene TRBJ2-7; the D gene could be TRBD1 or TRBD2 (5 bases each). The length of the CDR3 is 15 residues. Germline CDR1 is DFQATT and CDR2 is SNEGSKA (reference sequence). The germline V and J ends were trimmed by 0 bases and 9 bases, with 21 bases remaining between them.

A remark on this clonotype: Just one base apart from a much larger clone, this may be a read error. In this CDR3 the conserved last residue, phenylalanine or tryptophan, is missing, so a read error is likely. The chain employs TRBV19 and TRBJ2-1; 9 bases agree with TRBD2. Germline V gives CDR1 LNHDA, CDR2 SQIVND (reference sequence). The J segment lost 8 bases and the V segment lost 7 bases, leaving 12 bases of the junction unmatched. This CDR3 comprises 15 residues. The CDR3 protein is CASTDGAGGADEQFV. The DNA of the CDR3 is TGTGCCAGTACCGATGGGGCGGGAGGGGCCGATGAGCAGTTCGTC.

As regards this clonotype: A single base separates this from a much larger clone, so it may be a read error. This sequence joins TRBV6-2 or TRBV6-3 and TRBJ2-4; perhaps TRBD2 as D (6 bases). This CDR3 comprises 19 residues. Germline V CDR1 and CDR2: MNHEY, SVGEGT. The CDR3 coding sequence is TGTGCCAGCAGTTACTCCCTCTCCCGCAGCGTACTAGCCAAAAACATTCAGCACTTC. Its translation: CASSYSLSRSVLAKNIQHF.

This clonotype came up many times. The chain has TRBV6-1 and TRBJ2-3; possible D gene TRBD1, 5 bases. V was trimmed by 6 bases and J by 4 bases, leaving 11 bases between them. The V gene's germline CDR1 is MNHNS and CDR2 SASEGT. The CDR3 spans 13 residues. Here the CDR3 reads CASSQQVSDTQYF. In DNA, the CDR3 is TGTGCCAGCAGCCAACAGGTATCAGATACGCAGTATTTT.

The sample holds a few counts of this clonotype. The chain links TRBV5-1 to TRBJ2-5, with D maybe TRBD2 (6 bases). This CDR3 has 14 amino acids. CDR1 and CDR2 from the germline V gene are SGHRS and YFSETQ. Trimming removed 5 bases at V and 1 base at J, with 12 bases between. The CDR3 nucleotides read TGCGCCAGCAGTAAAGCGGGCCCCCAAGAGACCCAGTACTTC. Translated, it gives CASSKAGPQETQYF.

The sample holds many counts of this clonotype. The chain recombines TRBV20-1 with TRBJ2-3; a weak D match, TRBD2 (7 bases). The CDR3 consists of 14 residues. Deletions cut 3 bases from V and 11 bases from J, with 21 bases between. Germline V gene lookup returns CDR1 DFQATT and CDR2 SNEGSKA (reference sequence). Written as DNA, the CDR3 is TGCAGTGCTAGGATACAAGCGGGACAAGGGATGCAGTATTTT. Protein sequence: CSARIQAGQGMQYF.

This clonotype was seen many times. This rearrangement joins TRBV6-1 to TRBJ2-1, with D uncertain. The CDR3 extends over 15 amino acids. Germline CDR1 is MNHNS and CDR2 is SASEGT. V lost 6 bases, J lost 3 bases, and 15 bases lay in between. This CDR3 is CASRSEYKDYNEQFF. In DNA, the CDR3 is TGTGCCAGCAGATCCGAGTACAAGGACTACAATGAGCAGTTCTTC.

Ten or more counts support this clonotype. The chain has TRBV28 and TRBJ2-7; no definite D call. CDR3 length equals 13 residues. V was shortened by 7 bases and J by 1 base, with 11 bases between the two germline ends. Germline assignment: CDR1 MDHEN and CDR2 SYDVKM. DNA for the CDR3: TGTGCCAGCATGGTAGGTGGATCCTACGAGCAGTACTTC. Its protein is CASMVGGSYEQYF. The full variable domain, rest sourced from reference TRBV28 and TRBJ2-7, is DVKVTQSSRYLVKRTGEKVFLECVQDMDHENMFWYRQDPGLGLRLIYFSYDVKMKEKGDIPEGYSVSREKKERFSLILESASTNQTSMYLCASMVGGSYEQYFGPGTRLTVT.

This clonotype was found a few times. The chain employs TRBV7-8 and TRBJ2-1, with TRBD2 matching over 8 bases. V trimming: 5 bases; J trimming: 6 bases; junction bases outside the gene matches: 12. Germline V CDR1 and CDR2: SGHVS, FQNEAQ. There are 16 residues in the CDR3. CDR3 in amino acids: CASSPKEAGVSNEQFF. The CDR3, as DNA: TGTGCCAGCAGCCCCAAAGAAGCGGGAGTAAGCAATGAGCAGTTCTTC.

This clonotype was detected many times. The CDR3 DNA follows: TGCAGTGCTAGAGATCAGAACACTGAAGCTTTCTTT. This sequence encodes CSARDQNTEAFF. The chain carries TRBV20-1 and TRBJ1-1, with D hard to call. CDR3 length equals 12 residues. V was shortened by 0 bases and J by 1 base, with 3 bases between the two germline ends. Germline loops: CDR1 DFQATT, CDR2 SNEGSKA (reference sequence).

This clonotype has at least ten counts. V and J are TRBV28 and TRBJ2-7, with 10 bases matching TRBD1. After removal of 4 bases from V and 0 bases from J, the junction contained 15 bases not matched to a gene. The germline V gene encodes CDR1 MDHEN and CDR2 SYDVKM. The CDR3 consists of 19 residues. The CDR3 protein is CASSYPLYRDRGPSYEQYF. DNA for the CDR3: TGTGCCAGCAGTTACCCATTATACCGGGACAGGGGCCCCTCCTACGAGCAGTACTTC.